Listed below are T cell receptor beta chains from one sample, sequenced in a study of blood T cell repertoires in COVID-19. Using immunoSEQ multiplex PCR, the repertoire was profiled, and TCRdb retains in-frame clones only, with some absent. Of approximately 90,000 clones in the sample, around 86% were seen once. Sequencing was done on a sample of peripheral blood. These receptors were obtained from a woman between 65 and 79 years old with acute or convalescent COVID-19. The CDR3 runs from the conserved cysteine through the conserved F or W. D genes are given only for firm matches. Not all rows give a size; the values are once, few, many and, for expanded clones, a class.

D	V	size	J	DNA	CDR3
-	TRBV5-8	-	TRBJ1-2	TGTGCCAGCAGCTCCGGAGGGGTTAGGACCTCCTTAAGGGGCTACACCTTC	CASSSGGVRTSLRGYTF
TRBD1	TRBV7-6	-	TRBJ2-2	TGTGCCAGCAGCTTAGCGTTATACGGGACAGGTGATACCGGGGAGCTGTTTTTT	CASSLALYGTGDTGELFF
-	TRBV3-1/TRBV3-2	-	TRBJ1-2	TGTGCCAGCAGCCAAGACAGGGGATATGGCTACACCTTC	CASSQDRGYGYTF
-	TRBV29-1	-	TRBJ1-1	TGCAGCGGTGAGCTAGGGGACACTGAAGCTTTCTTT	CSGELGDTEAFF
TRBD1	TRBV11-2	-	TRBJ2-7	TGTGCCAGCAGCTTGGAAACGACAGGGGTGATCTACGAGCAGTACTTC	CASSLETTGVIYEQYF
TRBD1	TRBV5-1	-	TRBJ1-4	TGCGCCAGCAGCTTGCAGGGGGCAGATGAAAAACTGTTTTTT	CASSLQGADEKLFF
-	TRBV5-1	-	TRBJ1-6	TGCGCCAGCAGTTCAGCACAGGGAGATTCACCCCTCCACTTT	CASSSAQGDSPLHF
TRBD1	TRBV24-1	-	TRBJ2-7	TGTGCCACCAGTGATTCCTGGACAGGGGACGAGCAGTACTTC	CATSDSWTGDEQYF
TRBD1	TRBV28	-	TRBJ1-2	TGTGCCAGCGGGACAGGGGGCGCGAGTGGCTACACCTTC	CASGTGGASGYTF
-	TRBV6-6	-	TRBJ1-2	TGTGCCAGCAGTTACGCGGGGAACTATGGCTACACCTTC	CASSYAGNYGYTF
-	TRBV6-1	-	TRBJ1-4	TGTGCCAGCAGTGAGTCGGGAAAATCAGCAGGAAAACTGTTTTTT	CASSESGKSAGKLFF
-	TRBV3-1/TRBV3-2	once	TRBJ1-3	TGTGCCAGCAGCCAACAGAAACCTGGAAACACCATATATTTT	CASSQQKPGNTIYF
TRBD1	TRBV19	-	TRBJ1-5	TGTGCCAGTAGTACGACAGGGGACCATCAGCCCCAGCATTTT	CASSTTGDHQPQHF
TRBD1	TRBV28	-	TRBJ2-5	TGTGCCAGCAGTTCGCGTTACAAGGACAGGGCCTCGAGGGCCCAGTACTTC	CASSSRYKDRASRAQYF
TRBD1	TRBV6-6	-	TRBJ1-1	TGTGCCAGCAGGCCTCCGGGACAGACGAACACTGAAGCTTTCTTT	CASRPPGQTNTEAFF
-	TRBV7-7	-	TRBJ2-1	TGTGCCAGCAGCTTAAGGGCGGGGGCATTCAATGAGCAGTTCTTC	CASSLRAGAFNEQFF
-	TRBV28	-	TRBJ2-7	TGTGCCAGCAGGCATCAGGGGTCCTACGAGCAGTACTTC	CASRHQGSYEQYF
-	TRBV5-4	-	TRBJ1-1	TGTGCCAGCAGCTCGAGGGACACTGAAGCTTTCTTT	CASSSRDTEAFF
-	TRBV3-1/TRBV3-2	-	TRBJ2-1	TGTGCCAGCAGCCTACCCGGGACACAATACAATGAGCAGTTCTTC	CASSLPGTQYNEQFF
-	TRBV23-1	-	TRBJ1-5	TGCGCCAGCAGTCAATCGGAGAATAGCAATCAGCCCCAGCATTTT	CASSQSENSNQPQHF
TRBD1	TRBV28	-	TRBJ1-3	TGTGCCAGCTTCAGGACAGGGAGGCGTAACACCATATATTTT	CASFRTGRRNTIYF
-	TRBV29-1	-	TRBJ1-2	TGCAGCGCCACCCAGACAGACTATGGCTACACCTTC	CSATQTDYGYTF
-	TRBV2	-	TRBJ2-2	TGTGCCATCCTACGGCGGGACACCGGGGAGCTGTTTTTT	CAILRRDTGELFF
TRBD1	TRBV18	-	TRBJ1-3	TGTGCCAGCTCACCGGGACAGGATAGAAACACCATATATTTT	CASSPGQDRNTIYF
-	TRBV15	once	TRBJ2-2	TGTGCCACCAGCAGAAAGGACATTACGAACACCGGGGAGCTGTTTTTT	CATSRKDITNTGELFF
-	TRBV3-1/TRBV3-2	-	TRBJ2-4	TGTGCCAGCAGCCAAGAAGTCGCAGGGGCCAAAAACATTCAGTACTTC	CASSQEVAGAKNIQYF
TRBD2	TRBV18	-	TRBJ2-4	TGTGCCAGCTCACCACCGATAGCGGGAGCGGTTGGGACCAAAAACATTCAGTACTTC	CASSPPIAGAVGTKNIQYF
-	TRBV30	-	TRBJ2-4	TGTGCCTGGAACAGGGAACTAGCCAAAAACATTCAGTACTTC	CAWNRELAKNIQYF
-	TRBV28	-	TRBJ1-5	TGTGCCAGCAGTCCCCGACACCTTAGCAATCAGCCCCAGCATTTT	CASSPRHLSNQPQHF
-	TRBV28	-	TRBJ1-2	TGTGCCAGCAGCTCTGGACAATCCGGTGGCTACACCTTC	CASSSGQSGGYTF
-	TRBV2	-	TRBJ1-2	TGTGCCAGCAGTGAAAGGGGCAGGGTTAACTATGGCTACACCTTC	CASSERGRVNYGYTF
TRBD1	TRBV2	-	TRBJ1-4	TGTGCCAGCAGTGACCTACAGGGGAGGGAAAAACTGTTTTTT	CASSDLQGREKLFF
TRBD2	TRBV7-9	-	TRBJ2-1	TGTGCCAGCAGCCCAGGGACTAGCCGATACAATGAGCAGTTCTTC	CASSPGTSRYNEQFF
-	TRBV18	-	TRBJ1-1	TGTGCCAGCTCACCCCCCAGAGACAGGCCTAGGAACACTGAAGCTTTCTTT	CASSPPRDRPRNTEAFF
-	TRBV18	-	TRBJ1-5	TGTGCCAGCTCAGCAGGGGCGAAGGGTCAGCCCCAGCATTTT	CASSAGAKGQPQHF
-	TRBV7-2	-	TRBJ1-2	TGTGCCAGCAGCTTATTCTCCGGGTACGGCTACACCTTC	CASSLFSGYGYTF
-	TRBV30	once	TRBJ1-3	TGTGCCTGGAGTACGGTCTCTGGAAACACCATATATTTT	CAWSTVSGNTIYF
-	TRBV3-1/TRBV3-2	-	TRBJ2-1	TGTGCCAGCAGCCAAGGGTGGTCCGGGGACAATGAGCAGTTCTTC	CASSQGWSGDNEQFF
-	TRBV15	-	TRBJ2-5	TGTGCCACCAGCAGAGACAGCTTGGCGGGGGCGCGGGAAGAGACCCAGTACTTC	CATSRDSLAGAREETQYF
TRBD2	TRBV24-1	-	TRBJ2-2	TGTGCCACCAGTACTACTAGCGGGAGAAAGACCGGGGAGCTGTTTTTT	CATSTTSGRKTGELFF
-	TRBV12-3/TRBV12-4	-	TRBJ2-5	TGTGCCAGCAGCCCCGACGCGGCTAAGACCCAGTACTTC	CASSPDAAKTQYF
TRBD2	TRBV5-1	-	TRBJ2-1	TGCGCCAGCAGCCTTGGGAGCGGGAGAGTTGATGAGCAGTTCTTC	CASSLGSGRVDEQFF
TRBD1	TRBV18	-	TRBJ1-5	TGTGCCAGCTCACGAGACAGGGACAATCAGCCCCAGCATTTT	CASSRDRDNQPQHF
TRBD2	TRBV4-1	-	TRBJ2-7	TGCGCCAGCAGCGCGGGAGGTGGACGGTCAGCCTACGAGCAGTACTTC	CASSAGGGRSAYEQYF
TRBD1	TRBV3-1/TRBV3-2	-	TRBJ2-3	TGTGCCAGCAGCCAAGGAGTTAGGGGACAGGTGATAGATACGCAGTATTTT	CASSQGVRGQVIDTQYF
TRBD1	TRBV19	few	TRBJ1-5	TGTGCCACTTCGGTTCTGGGACAGGGGGCCGGACAGCCCCAGCATTTT	CATSVLGQGAGQPQHF
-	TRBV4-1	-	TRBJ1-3	TGCGCCAGCAGCCCCTTAAAAGGAAACACCATATATTTT	CASSPLKGNTIYF
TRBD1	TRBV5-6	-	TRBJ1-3	TGTGCCAGCAGCTTGGGGACAGGGAGGCTCTCTGGAAACACCATATATTTT	CASSLGTGRLSGNTIYF
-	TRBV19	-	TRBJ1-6	TGTGCCAGTAGTACATCCTCGGTTTCACCCCTCCACTTT	CASSTSSVSPLHF
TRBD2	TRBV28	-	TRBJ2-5	TGTGCCAGCAGTTTAGGGACCGGGACTAGCGGGATTACCCAGTACTTC	CASSLGTGTSGITQYF
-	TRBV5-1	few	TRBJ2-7	TGCGCCAGCAGCACACAAACAGGAAACGAGCAGTACTTC	CASSTQTGNEQYF
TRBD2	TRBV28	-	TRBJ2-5	TGTGCCAGCAGTCGCGCCGGGACTACAAAAGAGACCCAGTACTTC	CASSRAGTTKETQYF
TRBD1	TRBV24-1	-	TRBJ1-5	TGTGCCACCGCGGACAGGGACTGGCAGCCCCAGCATTTT	CATADRDWQPQHF
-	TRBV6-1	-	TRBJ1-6	TGTGCCAGCAGTGAAGAAGCGCGTCTAAGGTCCCTCCACTTT	CASSEEARLRSLHF
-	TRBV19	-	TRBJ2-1	TGTGCCAGTAGTTTCCCCCTTAGACAGTCCGGCGAGCAGTTCTTC	CASSFPLRQSGEQFF